This T cell receptor (beta chain) is drawn from a study of brain metastases from non-small cell lung cancer. Whole-study findings and limits: Fewer infiltrating T cells were found in brain metastases than primaries. Expanded T-cell clones appeared in about 70% of brain metastases over primaries.

The CDR3 consists of 14 residues. V shed 4 bases and J shed 3 bases, with 9 bases lying between them. Germline CDR1 LNHDA, CDR2 SQIVND (reference sequence). The assay was immunoSEQ multiplex PCR, and TCRdb's table has in-frame clones only and misses some. The table shows more than 1,500 clones, with around four fifths occurring only once. As for this clone: Its antigen is unidentified.

The genes are TRBV19 and TRBJ1-4; D is perhaps TRBD1 (5 bases). The TCR was taken from a donor over 35 with non-small cell lung cancer. Sequenced: primary lung tumor tissue. CDR3 sequence reads: CASSRGSPNEKLFF. Written as DNA, the CDR3 is TGTGCCAGTAGTAGGGGCAGTCCTAATGAAAAACTGTTTTTT. The full variable domain, its missing parts supplied by reference TRBV19 and TRBJ1-4, is DGGITQSPKYLFRKEGQNVTLSCEQNLNHDAMYWYRQDPGQGLRLIYYSQIVNDFQKGDIAEGYSVSREKKESFPLTVTSAQKNPTAFYLCASSRGSPNEKLFFGSGTQLSVL.